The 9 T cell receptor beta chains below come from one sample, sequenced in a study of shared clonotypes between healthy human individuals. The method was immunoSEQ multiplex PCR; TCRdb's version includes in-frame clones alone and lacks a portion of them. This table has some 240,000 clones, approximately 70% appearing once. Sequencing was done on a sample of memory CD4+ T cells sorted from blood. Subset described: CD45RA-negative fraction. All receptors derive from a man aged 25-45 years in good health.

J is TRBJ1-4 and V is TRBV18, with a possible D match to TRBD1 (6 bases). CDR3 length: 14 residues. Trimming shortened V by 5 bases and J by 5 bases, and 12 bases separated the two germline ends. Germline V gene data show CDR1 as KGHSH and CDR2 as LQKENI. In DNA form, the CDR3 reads TGTGCCAGCTCATCCAGGGGCATAAATGAAAAACTGTTTTTT. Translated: CASSSRGINEKLFF.

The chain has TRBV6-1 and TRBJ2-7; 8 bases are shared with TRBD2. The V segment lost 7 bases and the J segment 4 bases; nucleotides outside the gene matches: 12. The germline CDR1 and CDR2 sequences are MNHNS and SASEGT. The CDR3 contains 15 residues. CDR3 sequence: CASKATSGHSYEQYF. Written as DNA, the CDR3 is TGTGCCAGCAAAGCAACTAGCGGACACTCATACGAGCAGTACTTC.

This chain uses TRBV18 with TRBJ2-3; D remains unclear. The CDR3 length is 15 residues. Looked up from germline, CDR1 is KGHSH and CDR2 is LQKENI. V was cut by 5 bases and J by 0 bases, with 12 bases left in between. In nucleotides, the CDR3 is TGTGCCAGCTCAAGTGTACAGCTCAGCACAGATACGCAGTATTTT. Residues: CASSSVQLSTDTQYF.

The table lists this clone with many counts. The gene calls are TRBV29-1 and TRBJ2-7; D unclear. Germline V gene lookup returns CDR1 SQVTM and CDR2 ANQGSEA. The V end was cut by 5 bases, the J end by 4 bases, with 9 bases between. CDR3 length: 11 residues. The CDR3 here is CSVLVSYEQYF. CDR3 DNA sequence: TGCAGCGTTTTGGTCTCTTACGAGCAGTACTTC.

The CDR3 bases are TGTGCCAGCAGCTTTACAGGGGAAAACATTCAGTACTTC. Its protein product is CASSFTGENIQYF. This sequence joins TRBV11-2 and TRBJ2-4; TRBD1 matches at 7 bases. The CDR3 runs 13 residues. Unmatched junction bases numbered 1, after V lost 3 bases and J lost 5 bases. Germline lookup yields CDR1 SGHAT and CDR2 FQNNGV.

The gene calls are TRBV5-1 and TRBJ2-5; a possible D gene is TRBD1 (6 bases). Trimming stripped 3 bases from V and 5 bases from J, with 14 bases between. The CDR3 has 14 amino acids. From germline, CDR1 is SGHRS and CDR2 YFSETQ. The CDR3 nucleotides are TGCGCCAGCAGCTCAGGGGTACCTACTGAGACCCAGTACTTC. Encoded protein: CASSSGVPTETQYF.

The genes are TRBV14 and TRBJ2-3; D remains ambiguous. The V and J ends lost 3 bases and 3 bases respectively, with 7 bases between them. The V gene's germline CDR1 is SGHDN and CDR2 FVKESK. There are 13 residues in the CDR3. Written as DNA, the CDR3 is TGTGCCAGCAGCCATGTTGGAACAGATACGCAGTATTTT. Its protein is CASSHVGTDTQYF.

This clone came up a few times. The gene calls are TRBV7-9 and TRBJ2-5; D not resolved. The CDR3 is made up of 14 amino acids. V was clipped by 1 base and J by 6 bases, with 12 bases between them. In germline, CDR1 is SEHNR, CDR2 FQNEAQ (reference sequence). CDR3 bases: TGTGCCAGCAGCTTAGATCAGTCTCAAAAGACCCAGTACTTC. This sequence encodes CASSLDQSQKTQYF.

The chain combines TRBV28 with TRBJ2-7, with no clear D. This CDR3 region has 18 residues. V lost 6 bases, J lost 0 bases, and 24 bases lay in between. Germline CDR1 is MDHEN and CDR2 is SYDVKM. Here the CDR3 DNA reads TGTGCCAGCAGCCAGTTCACGTTCCTGGGAATTAGCTCCTACGAGCAGTACTTC. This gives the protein CASSQFTFLGISSYEQYF. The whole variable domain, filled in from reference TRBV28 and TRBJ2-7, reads DVKVTQSSRYLVKRTGEKVFLECVQDMDHENMFWYRQDPGLGLRLIYFSYDVKMKEKGDIPEGYSVSREKKERFSLILESASTNQTSMYLCASSQFTFLGISSYEQYFGPGTRLTVT.